Listed here are 15 T cell receptor beta chains from one sample, sequenced in a study of T-cell memory formation after mild COVID-19. TCRdb fed the 5' RACE reads into MiXCR, producing one record per CDR3 protein. This table holds 470,000 or so distinct CDR3 sequences, around 20% found once. The sequenced sample was PBMCs or a T cell subset sorted from them (not recorded which). The source of these receptors is an adult woman who had mild COVID-19 (a few samples of this study predate the infection). Cell type and time point are not known.

The J gene is TRBJ2-1, the V gene TRBV3-1; the D gene is possibly TRBD2 (6 bases). The V end was cut by 7 bases, the J end by 10 bases, with 29 bases between. Germline V gene sequence: CDR1 LGHDT, CDR2 YNNKEL (reference sequence). The CDR3 runs 17 residues. The CDR3 region is CASTYVAGTQPPGEQFF. CDR3 in DNA: TGTGCCAGCACCTACGTCGCCGGGACTCAACCACCGGGAGAGCAGTTCTTC.

This clonotype has more than one count but fewer than ten. This sequence joins TRBV12-3 or TRBV12-4 and TRBJ2-4, with unresolved D. The CDR3 consists of 12 residues. V shed 4 bases and J shed 2 bases, with 3 bases lying between them. CDR3 sequence: CASSSSKNIQYF. The CDR3 DNA reads as TGTGCCAGCAGTTCTTCCAAAAACATTCAGTACTTC.

The CDR3 spells CASSPIVGRGQGSKETQYF. The CDR3 coding sequence is TGTGCCAGCTCACCAATCGTAGGTCGCGGACAGGGTTCGAAGGAGACCCAGTACTTC. The chain is built from TRBV18 and TRBJ2-5, with 8 bases fitting TRBD1. Germline CDR1 reads KGHSH; CDR2 reads LQKENI. V lost 2 bases to trimming and J lost 5 bases; unmatched junction nucleotides: 19. This CDR3 region has 19 residues.

V gene TRBV29-1 combines with J gene TRBJ2-5; the D is unclear. This CDR3 is 14 amino acids long. In germline, CDR1 is SQVTM, CDR2 ANQGSEA. V lost 4 bases and J 5 bases, leaving 17 bases between the germline ends. CDR3 coding DNA: TGCAGCGTTGGTGGACCAATTCCCGGGGAGACCCAGTACTTC. Amino acids: CSVGGPIPGETQYF.

This rearrangement joins TRBV7-2 to TRBJ1-1; a weak D match, TRBD1 (6 bases). This CDR3 has 15 amino acids. Germline CDR1 is SGHTA and CDR2 is FQGNSA. Trimming removed 1 base at V and 10 bases at J, with 19 bases between. The CDR3 DNA is TGTGCCAGCAGCTTAGGCTCGGGGGGGGCGCGTCGAGCTTTCTTT. Translating gives CASSLGSGGARRAFF.

CDR3 sequence (DNA): TGTGCCAGCAGCTTAGTGTTGGCGGGGGGGCCAGCAGATACGCAGTATTTT. This codes for CASSLVLAGGPADTQYF. The chain uses TRBV7-9 and TRBJ2-3, with 9 bases lining up with TRBD2. From germline, CDR1 is SEHNR and CDR2 FQNEAQ (reference sequence). This CDR3 has 17 amino acids. With V trimmed by 1 base and J by 4 bases, 9 bases remained unmatched. Using reference TRBV7-9 and TRBJ2-3 for the parts outside the CDR3, the full variable domain is DTGVSQNPRHKITKRGQNVTFRCDPISEHNRLYWYRQTLGQGPEFLTYFQNEAQLEKSRLLSDRFSAERPKGSFSTLEIQRTEQGDSAMYLCASSLVLAGGPADTQYFGPGTRLTVL.

This clonotype was found many times. The chain joins TRBV21-1 to TRBJ2-7; TRBD1 is taken as the D call from the table, unchecked against the DNA. TRBV21-1 is recorded as a pseudogene. The CDR3 spans 15 residues. The CDR3 is CASSQAGTGSYEQYF. CDR3 in DNA: TGTGCCAGCAGCCAAGCCGGGACAGGATCCTACGAGCAGTACTTC.

The chain recombines TRBV4-1 with TRBJ1-1; 10 nucleotides agree with TRBD1. The ends lost 0 bases at V and 6 bases at J; junction bases unmatched: 16. This CDR3 has 19 residues. The germline V gene has CDR1 MGHRA and CDR2 YSYEKL. The DNA for the CDR3 is TGCGCCAGCAGCCAAGATCCACCGCCGGGACAGGGGCCAGACGCTGAAGCTTTCTTT. This codes for CASSQDPPPGQGPDAEAFF.

The gene calls are TRBV29-1 and TRBJ2-5; no reliable D call. Germline CDR1 reads SQVTM; CDR2 reads ANQGSEA. V lost 3 bases, J lost 3 bases, and 11 bases lay in between. The CDR3 runs to 13 residues. The CDR3 is CSVDVGIKETQYF. CDR3 sequence (DNA): TGCAGCGTTGATGTTGGGATAAAAGAGACCCAGTACTTC.

This clonotype was recorded a few times. The V gene is TRBV24-1, the J gene TRBJ1-1; the D is unclear. CDR3 length equals 13 residues. V lost 7 bases and J lost 6, with 14 bases in between. Germline V gene lookup returns CDR1 KGHDR and CDR2 SFDVKD. The CDR3 DNA sequence: TGTGCCACCAGCCTCCCCGGCACACCTGAAGCTTTCTTT. It specifies CATSLPGTPEAFF.

The table lists this clonotype with a few counts. The V gene is TRBV7-3, the J gene TRBJ1-5; D ambiguous. Germline values: CDR1 SGHTA, CDR2 FQGTGA. V was shortened by 3 bases and J by 7 bases, with 16 bases between the two germline ends. The CDR3 consists of 15 residues. For the CDR3, the DNA is TGTGCCAGCAGCTTTTCAGAGAATTTGCGACAGCCCCAGCATTTT. This sequence encodes CASSFSENLRQPQHF.

The chain combines TRBV12-3 or TRBV12-4 with TRBJ1-2; 10 bases agree with TRBD1. This CDR3 contains 16 residues. V shed 5 bases, J shed 4 bases, and the junction held 10 bases outside the gene matches. CDR3 sequence reads: CASSENRQGAGYGYTF. Written as DNA, the CDR3 is TGTGCCAGCAGTGAGAACCGACAGGGGGCTGGCTATGGCTACACCTTC.

The genes are TRBV12-3 or TRBV12-4 and TRBJ2-3, with TRBD2 matching over 11 bases. V shed 4 bases and J 0 bases; nucleotides not matched to a gene: 12. The CDR3 loop spans 19 amino acids. CDR3 amino acids: CASSSLAGAGPVSTDTQYF. The CDR3 bases are TGTGCCAGCAGTTCACTAGCGGGAGCCGGCCCCGTTAGCACAGATACGCAGTATTTT.

The gene calls are TRBV28 and TRBJ2-7; TRBD1 matches 7 bases. Losses at the gene ends were 5 bases for V and 6 bases for J; bases not matched to a gene: 7. The CDR3 consists of 13 residues. Germline values: CDR1 MDHEN, CDR2 SYDVKM. As DNA, the CDR3 is TGTGCCAGCAGTCCTCAGGGGGTCGTCGAGCAGTACTTC. Translated, it gives CASSPQGVVEQYF.

This clonotype was counted between two and nine times. The gene calls are TRBV12-3 or TRBV12-4 and TRBJ1-2; D is unresolved. The CDR3 is 13 residues long. The V end lost 3 bases, the J end lost 4 bases, and 9 bases lay between the germline ends. In DNA, the CDR3 is TGTGCCAGCAGTTTGGTAGAGACCTATGGCTACACCTTC. Translating it yields CASSLVETYGYTF.